Each of the 32 T cell receptor beta chains below was sequenced from the same sample in a study of cytomegalovirus exposure and HLA in healthy donors. Only in-frame clones appear in the TCRdb table, and some are missing; sequencing was by immunoSEQ multiplex PCR. The profile shows about 76,000 clones, roughly 94% of them singletons. The sample was PBMCs. These receptors were taken from a woman between 18 and 29 years old in good health and CMV-seropositive.

The rearrangement links TRBV7-2 to TRBJ2-3, with TRBD2 identical over 13 bases. CDR1 and CDR2 from the germline V gene are SGHTA and FQGNSA. This CDR3 is 17 amino acids long. The ends lost 4 bases at V and 5 bases at J; junction bases unmatched: 9. CDR3 sequence: CASSWTLLAGGGDTQYF. The CDR3 DNA follows: TGTGCCAGCAGCTGGACTTTACTAGCGGGGGGGGGAGATACGCAGTATTTT.

This chain links TRBV6-1 with TRBJ2-1; 10 bases agree with TRBD2. CDR1 and CDR2 from the germline V gene are MNHNS and SASEGT. The V gene end was trimmed by 4 bases and the J gene end by 4 bases; junction bases not matched to a gene: 13. This CDR3 contains 18 residues. CDR3 sequence reads: CASSVHRSAGGRYNEQFF. The CDR3 DNA follows: TGTGCCAGCAGTGTACACCGCTCAGCGGGAGGGCGATACAATGAGCAGTTCTTC.

The chain recombines TRBV27 with TRBJ2-7; D is unresolved. This CDR3 comprises 14 residues. Looked up from germline, CDR1 is MNHEY and CDR2 is SMNVEV (reference sequence). V was cut by 2 bases and J by 2 bases, with 10 bases left in between. The CDR3, as DNA: TGTGCCAGCAGTTTAAGTAGCACGACCTACGAGCAGTACTTC. It specifies CASSLSSTTYEQYF.

The chain carries TRBV10-2 and TRBJ1-6; 10 bases are shared with TRBD1. CDR1 WSHSY and CDR2 SAAADI come from the germline V gene. The V segment lost 5 bases and the J segment 0 bases; nucleotides outside the gene matches: 10. This CDR3 is built from 19 residues. The CDR3 coding sequence is TGCGCCAGCAGTCAAACGGGACAGGGGCCCTCCTCCTATAATTCACCCCTCCACTTT. As protein: CASSQTGQGPSSYNSPLHF.

The chain couples TRBV18 to TRBJ2-1; 12 bases are shared with TRBD1. CDR1 is KGHSH, CDR2 LQKENI, per germline. This CDR3 is built from 15 residues. V trimming: 3 bases; J trimming: 7 bases; junction bases outside the gene matches: 4. The CDR3 spells CASSPGQGAWNEQFF. The CDR3 nucleotides are TGTGCCAGCTCACCGGGACAGGGGGCTTGGAATGAGCAGTTCTTC. The full variable domain, with the rest looked up from reference TRBV18 and TRBJ2-1, is NAGVMQNPRHLVRRRGQEARLRCSPMKGHSHVYWYRQLPEEGLKFMVYLQKENIIDESGMPKERFSAEFPKEGPSILRIQQVVRGDSAAYFCASSPGQGAWNEQFFGPGTRLTVL.

V gene TRBV19 combines with J gene TRBJ1-1, with D possibly TRBD1 on 6 matching bases. V lost 5 bases and J 5 bases, leaving 24 bases between the germline ends. CDR3 length: 17 amino acids. From germline, CDR1 is LNHDA and CDR2 SQIVND (reference sequence). For the CDR3, the DNA is TGTGCCAGTAGTCCCTCAACAGGGAAGGTAGGATGGACTGAAGCTTTCTTT. Its protein product is CASSPSTGKVGWTEAFF.

The chain joins TRBV19 to TRBJ1-5, with 8 bases fitting TRBD1. The CDR3 runs to 15 residues. J was trimmed by 6 bases and V by 3 bases; bases with no gene match: 7. Germline V lookup: CDR1 LNHDA, CDR2 SQIVND (reference sequence). In DNA form, the CDR3 reads TGTGCCAGTAGTATTACAGGGGGGGGAGGTCAGCCCCAGCATTTT. Its translation is CASSITGGGGQPQHF.

Only one count was recorded for this clone. This rearrangement joins TRBV5-1 to TRBJ2-7; 10 nucleotides align to TRBD2. The V and J ends lost 4 bases and 4 bases, in that order; junction bases with no gene match: 5. The CDR3 runs 14 residues. Germline V CDR1 and CDR2: SGHRS, YFSETQ. CDR3 sequence reads: CASSIETSGYEQYF. In DNA form, the CDR3 reads TGCGCCAGCAGCATCGAGACTAGCGGGTACGAGCAGTACTTC.

The rearrangement uses TRBV12-5 and TRBJ1-2; D may be TRBD1 (6 bases). V was clipped by 7 bases and J by 4 bases, with 19 bases between them. The CDR3 is 15 amino acids. Germline-derived CDR1 and CDR2 are LGHNT and FRNRAP. The CDR3: CASAPLGARSYGYTF. In DNA form, the CDR3 reads TGTGCTAGTGCCCCGTTGGGGGCGAGGTCCTATGGCTACACCTTC.

The chain uses TRBV2 and TRBJ2-7, with a tentative D call TRBD2 (5 bases). Germline values: CDR1 SNHLY, CDR2 FYNNEI. The CDR3 sequence is 12 residues long. V dropped 8 bases and J dropped 2 bases, with 10 bases sitting between them. CDR3 sequence: CASEGETYEQYF. The CDR3 bases are TGTGCCAGCGAGGGCGAAACCTACGAGCAGTACTTC.

This chain joins TRBV4-1 and TRBJ1-3; 9 nucleotides line up with TRBD1. Germline V CDR1 and CDR2: MGHRA, YSYEKL. After removal of 2 bases from V and 0 bases from J, the junction contained 5 bases not matched to a gene. The CDR3 runs to 17 residues. The CDR3 nucleotides are TGCGCCAGCAGCCAACAGACAGGGGGGAGCTCTGGAAACACCATATATTTT. It encodes CASSQQTGGSSGNTIYF.

Written as DNA, the CDR3 is TGTGCCAGCAGTGAACCCGCGGGGGGACAGTACGAGCAGTACTTC. Translation gives CASSEPAGGQYEQYF. V is TRBV25-1 and J is TRBJ2-7; tentatively, D is TRBD2 (8 bases). From germline, CDR1 is MGHDK and CDR2 SYGVNS. The germline V and J ends were trimmed by 2 bases and 4 bases, with 15 bases remaining between them. The CDR3 spans 15 residues.

The chain links TRBV5-1 to TRBJ2-1; 8 bases fit TRBD2. The CDR3 extends over 14 amino acids. Trimming took 7 bases from V and 8 from J; bases not matched to a gene: 11. CDR1 is SGHRS, CDR2 YFSETQ, per germline. This CDR3 reads CASCQAGEDYEQFF. CDR3 nucleotides: TGCGCCAGCTGTCAAGCGGGAGAAGACTATGAGCAGTTCTTC.

V usage is TRBV11-3 and J usage is TRBJ2-5; weak D call: TRBD2 (6 bases). Germline V gene data show CDR1 as SGHNT and CDR2 as YENEEA. V lost 5 bases to trimming and J lost 5 bases, with 15 bases between them. The CDR3 totals 14 residues. The CDR3 reads CASSPRTTEETQYF. The CDR3 DNA is TGTGCCAGCAGCCCGAGGACTACCGAGGAGACCCAGTACTTC.

The chain uses TRBV6-1 and TRBJ2-2; 7 nucleotides match TRBD1. The CDR3 totals 15 residues. The V gene's germline CDR1 is MNHNS and CDR2 SASEGT. Trimming took 5 bases from V and 5 from J; bases not matched to a gene: 8. The CDR3 sequence: CASSSTGASTGELFF. CDR3 sequence (DNA): TGTGCCAGCAGTTCTACAGGGGCGTCGACCGGGGAGCTGTTTTTT.

The chain employs TRBV21-1 and TRBJ2-4; TRBD1 reflects the table's D call only, with no check against the DNA. TRBV21-1 is tagged as a pseudogene. The CDR3 is 15 amino acids. The CDR3 protein is CASSICQGARNIQYF. CDR3 bases: TGTGCCAGCAGCATTTGCCAGGGGGCCAGAAACATTCAGTACTTC.

Regarding this clone: Germline is not matched at one junction end, which may reflect a read error. The CDR3 region has the DNA TGTGCCAGCAGCTTGCTACCGGGACAGTCGGGCCCGTTC. Its translation is CASSLLPGQSGPF. The chain uses TRBV5-6 and TRBJ1-2, with TRBD1 matching over 7 bases. The CDR3 has 13 amino acids. Germline CDR1 and CDR2: SGHDT and YYEEEE.

J is TRBJ2-4 and V is TRBV30, with 9 bases identical to TRBD2. This CDR3 has 16 residues. Unmatched junction bases numbered 5, after V lost 1 base and J lost 1 base. The germline gives CDR1 GTSNPN, CDR2 SVGIG (reference sequence). CDR3 nucleotides: TGTGCCTGGAGTGCAGATAGCGGGAGCGCCAAAAACATTCAGTACTTC. It encodes CAWSADSGSAKNIQYF.

The gene calls are TRBV30 and TRBJ1-5, with D perhaps matching TRBD1 (5 bases). The germline V gene has CDR1 GTSNPN and CDR2 SVGIG (reference sequence). V lost 4 bases and J lost 9, with 13 bases in between. The CDR3 spans 12 residues. CDR3 DNA sequence: TGTGCCTGGAACGATCGGGGGTTGCCCCAGCATTTT. As protein: CAWNDRGLPQHF.

V gene TRBV29-1 combines with J gene TRBJ2-5; D perhaps matches TRBD1 (6 bases). V was clipped by 5 bases and J by 5 bases, with 12 bases between them. Germline assignment: CDR1 SQVTM and CDR2 ANQGSEA. The CDR3 is 12 amino acids. The CDR3: CSVQGRGETQYF. In DNA, the CDR3 is TGCAGCGTTCAGGGAAGGGGGGAGACCCAGTACTTC.

CDR3 in DNA: TGCGCCAGCAGCTTGGAAGGGACACCAGCCAAAAACATTCAGTACTTC. Protein product: CASSLEGTPAKNIQYF. V usage is TRBV5-1 and J usage is TRBJ2-4; perhaps TRBD1 as D (6 bases). The germline V and J ends were trimmed by 0 bases and 0 bases, with 10 bases remaining between them. This CDR3 comprises 16 residues. Looked up from germline, CDR1 is SGHRS and CDR2 is YFSETQ.

The chain has TRBV19 and TRBJ2-1; weak D call: TRBD2 (6 bases). CDR3 length equals 14 residues. CDR1 and CDR2 from the germline V gene are LNHDA and SQIVND (reference sequence). V was cut by 6 bases and J by 0 bases, with 9 bases left in between. The CDR3 DNA sequence: TGTGCCAGTAGGGAGGGAGTCTCCTACAATGAGCAGTTCTTC. Translated: CASREGVSYNEQFF. The complete variable domain, with remaining parts taken from reference TRBV19 and TRBJ2-1, reads DGGITQSPKYLFRKEGQNVTLSCEQNLNHDAMYWYRQDPGQGLRLIYYSQIVNDFQKGDIAEGYSVSREKKESFPLTVTSAQKNPTAFYLCASREGVSYNEQFFGPGTRLTVL.

The chain couples TRBV11-2 to TRBJ2-6; 7 bases line up with TRBD2. The CDR3 has 16 residues. CDR1 SGHAT and CDR2 FQNNGV come from the germline V gene. The V gene end was trimmed by 1 base and the J gene end by 5 bases; junction bases not matched to a gene: 5. CDR3 nucleotide sequence: TGTGCCAGCAGCTTAGGAGAACTAGCGTGGGCCAACGTCCTGACTTTC. Its translation is CASSLGELAWANVLTF.

This chain uses TRBV6-5 with TRBJ1-1; a possible D gene is TRBD1 (6 bases). Trimming took 9 bases from V and 2 from J, leaving 13 bases between them. CDR1 and CDR2 from the germline V gene are MNHEY and SVGAGI. The CDR3 runs to 13 residues. For the CDR3, the DNA is TGTGCCAGTGGGGGCGAAACTAACACTGAAGCTTTCTTT. This encodes CASGGETNTEAFF.

Only one count was recorded for this clone. The chain couples TRBV19 to TRBJ2-1; 7 bases fit TRBD2. The CDR3 runs 15 residues. Germline V gene sequence: CDR1 LNHDA, CDR2 SQIVND (reference sequence). V was pared by 7 bases and J by 0 bases, with 6 bases of the junction left unmatched. The CDR3 is CASNQAGSSYNEQFF. In DNA form, the CDR3 reads TGTGCCAGTAACCAAGCGGGGAGCTCCTACAATGAGCAGTTCTTC.

The J gene is TRBJ1-2, the V gene TRBV9; D gene uncertain. This CDR3 has 12 residues. With 5 bases removed from V and 2 bases from J, the gap between germline ends came to 7 bases. From germline, CDR1 is SGDLS and CDR2 YYNGEE. The CDR3 spells CASRDTNYGYTF. CDR3 DNA sequence: TGTGCCAGCAGAGACACGAACTATGGCTACACCTTC. Supplemented by reference TRBV9 and TRBJ1-2, the full variable domain reads DSGVTQTPKHLITATGQRVTLRCSPRSGDLSVYWYQQSLDQGLQFLIQYYNGEERAKGNILERFSAQQFPDLHSELNLSSLELGDSALYFCASRDTNYGYTFGSGTRLTVV.

This CDR3 is CASSSPDRGQSEQYF. CDR3 in DNA: TGTGCCAGCAGTTCCCCTGACAGGGGGCAGAGCGAGCAGTACTTC. The chain recombines TRBV6-6 with TRBJ2-7; 10 bases are shared with TRBD1. Germline CDR1 and CDR2: MNHNY and SVGAGI (reference sequence). The V and J ends lost 4 bases and 6 bases, in that order; junction bases with no gene match: 9. The CDR3 covers 15 residues.

CDR3 in amino acids: CASSLGRRHDGYTF. The CDR3 DNA is TGTGCCAGCAGCTTGGGGAGGCGGCACGACGGCTACACCTTC. The V call is TRBV5-6, the J call TRBJ1-2; no clear D. The CDR3 loop spans 14 amino acids. Trimming stripped 0 bases from V and 8 bases from J, with 14 bases between. Germline-derived CDR1 and CDR2 are SGHDT and YYEEEE.

V usage is TRBV5-4 and J usage is TRBJ1-1; D possibly corresponds to TRBD1 (5 bases). This CDR3 has 12 amino acids. V lost 3 bases and J 3 bases, leaving 6 bases between the germline ends. Per germline, CDR1 SGHNT and CDR2 YYREEE (reference sequence). The CDR3 bases are TGTGCCAGCAGCTCGACAGACACTGAAGCTTTCTTT. It translates to CASSSTDTEAFF.

J is TRBJ2-3 and V is TRBV27; 7 positions agree with TRBD1. Germline CDR1 and CDR2: MNHEY and SMNVEV (reference sequence). The CDR3 spans 16 residues. V lost 2 bases, J lost 2 bases, and 7 bases stayed unmatched. CDR3 sequence reads: CASSLRGGQTTDTQYF. The CDR3, as DNA: TGTGCCAGCAGTTTAAGAGGGGGACAGACCACAGATACGCAGTATTTT.

The genes are TRBV4-3 and TRBJ2-7, with 7 nucleotides matching TRBD1. Trimming cost V 0 bases and J 2 bases; bases outside gene matches: 7. The germline gives CDR1 LGHNA, CDR2 YSLEER. This CDR3 is 16 amino acids long. The DNA for the CDR3 is TGCGCCAGCAGCCAAGATTCAGGGGACAGCCCCTACGAGCAGTACTTC. Residues: CASSQDSGDSPYEQYF.

This sequence joins TRBV4-1 and TRBJ2-7, with a weak D call TRBD2 (6 bases). Per the germline V gene, CDR1 is MGHRA and CDR2 is YSYEKL. Trimming shortened V by 4 bases and J by 3 bases, and 16 bases separated the two germline ends. There are 15 residues in the CDR3. The CDR3 DNA reads as TGCGCCAGCAGCCCGGTCGGAGGGGCGGGCTACGAGCAGTACTTC. It codes for CASSPVGGAGYEQYF.